This TCR beta chain is from a study of post-analysis software for immune sequencing data. The overall study: Relapsing-remitting, secondary progressive and progressive-relapsing forms of multiple sclerosis all featured among disease courses.

Unique molecular identifiers were present in the TCR beta cDNA libraries. Input amounts of 1 to 10 million T cells were used. These gave approximately 500,000 cDNA molecules, so each molecule approximated one T cell. TCRdb redid the calling of the PCR reads with MiXCR, one entry per CDR3 protein. Among roughly 540,000 distinct CDR3 sequences, roughly 34% were seen once, and the ten largest hold around 5.9%. A note on this clonotype: Its antigen is unknown.

General study results and limits: Controls had lower frequencies than patients of 4 or 5 TRBV segments, which included TRBV5-6, TRBV5-1 and TRBV20-1. Batch-matched samples strongly co-clustered by F measure. Comparison with controls showed significantly lower normalized Chao1 diversity in multiple sclerosis patients.

This CDR3 is 17 amino acids long. Germline trimming cut 5 bases from V and 4 bases from J; bases unmatched to any gene: 12. The gene calls are TRBV12-3 or TRBV12-4 and TRBJ2-1, with TRBD2 identical over 9 bases. The sequence was obtained from a girl under 18 with multiple sclerosis. Sequenced input: blood. CDR3 sequence reads: CASSLRVLAGDYNEQFF. DNA of the CDR3: TGTGCCAGCAGTCTGAGGGTTTTAGCGGGGGATTACAATGAGCAGTTCTTC.